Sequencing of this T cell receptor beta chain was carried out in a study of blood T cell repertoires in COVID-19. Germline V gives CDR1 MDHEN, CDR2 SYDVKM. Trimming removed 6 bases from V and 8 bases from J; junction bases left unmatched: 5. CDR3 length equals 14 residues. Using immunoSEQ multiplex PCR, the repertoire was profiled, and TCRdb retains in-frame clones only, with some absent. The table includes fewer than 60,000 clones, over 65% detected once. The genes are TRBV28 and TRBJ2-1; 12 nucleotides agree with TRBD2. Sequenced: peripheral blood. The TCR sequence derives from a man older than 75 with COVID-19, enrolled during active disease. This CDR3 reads CASRWTSGVDEQFF. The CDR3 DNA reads TGTGCCAGCAGATGGACTAGCGGGGTGGATGAGCAGTTCTTC.